The T cell receptor (beta chain) under discussion was sequenced for a study of T cell responses to AZD1222 COVID-19 vaccine. Study as a whole: Pooled together were second doses at about 4 or about 12 weeks.

The CDR3 sequence is 12 residues long. CDR1 and CDR2 (germline): MDHEN, SYDVKM. Trimming removed 8 bases at V and 2 bases at J, with 10 bases between. Repertoires were generated with immunoSEQ multiplex PCR, while TCRdb's copy carries only in-frame clones and drops some. The sample carries 150,000 to 180,000 clones, more than 75% recorded once. The chain couples TRBV28 to TRBJ2-7; D gene ambiguous. The material was peripheral blood, obtained on day 0 of AZD1222 vaccination. The clonotype comes from an adult in good health. The chain's CDR3 is CASQQGTYEQYF. CDR3 nucleotide sequence: TGTGCCAGCCAACAAGGTACCTACGAGCAGTACTTC. The variable domain in full, with the rest retrieved from reference TRBV28 and TRBJ2-7, is DVKVTQSSRYLVKRTGEKVFLECVQDMDHENMFWYRQDPGLGLRLIYFSYDVKMKEKGDIPEGYSVSREKKERFSLILESASTNQTSMYLCASQQGTYEQYFGPGTRLTVT.